These T cell receptor beta chains were read from a single sample in a study of blood T cell repertoires in COVID-19. Method: immunoSEQ multiplex PCR; TCRdb's copy keeps in-frame clones and lacks some. The sample records 130,000 to 150,000 clones, approximately 81% being singletons. Sequenced material: peripheral blood. These receptors were collected from a human donor with acute or convalescent COVID-19. The donor label of this sample is uncertain. Each CDR3 is given with its conserved first and last residue. D genes are given only for firm matches. Not every row has a clone size; where given, it reads once, few, many or a size class.

clone size: once; J gene: TRBJ2-5; D gene: TRBD1; V gene: TRBV18; CDR3 DNA: TGTGCCAGCTCACCTCTACAGGGGCGCGAAGAGACCCAGTACTTC; CDR3 protein: CASSPLQGREETQYF
clone size: -; J gene: TRBJ1-1; D gene: -; V gene: TRBV7-2; CDR3 DNA: TGTGCCAGCAGCTTCTCAGGGGCGCGCACTGAAGCTTTCTTT; CDR3 protein: CASSFSGARTEAFF
clone size: once; J gene: TRBJ1-1; D gene: -; V gene: TRBV19; CDR3 DNA: TGTGCCAGTAGTGCGACAGGGAACACTGAAGCTTTCTTT; CDR3 protein: CASSATGNTEAFF
clone size: -; J gene: TRBJ1-6; D gene: TRBD1; V gene: TRBV6-2/TRBV6-3; CDR3 DNA: TGTGCCAGCAGTTCCGGACAGGGTCCACCCCTCCACTTT; CDR3 protein: CASSSGQGPPLHF
clone size: -; J gene: TRBJ2-3; D gene: -; V gene: TRBV19; CDR3 DNA: TGTGCCAGTAGAAGGACAGAAGGCACAGATACGCAGTATTTT; CDR3 protein: CASRRTEGTDTQYF
clone size: few; J gene: TRBJ1-1; D gene: TRBD1; V gene: TRBV7-2; CDR3 DNA: TGTGCCAGCAGCTTTGGGCTCGGACAGGCCCCTGAAGCTTTCTTT; CDR3 protein: CASSFGLGQAPEAFF
clone size: few; J gene: TRBJ1-5; D gene: -; V gene: TRBV18; CDR3 DNA: TGTGCCAGCTCAACGGATCCGACTGCCAACAATCAGCCCCAGCATTTT; CDR3 protein: CASSTDPTANNQPQHF
clone size: -; J gene: TRBJ2-1; D gene: -; V gene: TRBV5-6; CDR3 DNA: TGTGCCAGCAGCTATCTCAACAAGTACAATGAGCAGTTCTTC; CDR3 protein: CASSYLNKYNEQFF
clone size: -; J gene: TRBJ1-2; D gene: -; V gene: TRBV10-3; CDR3 DNA: TGTGCCATCAGTGAGGTAACAGCTAACTATGGCTACACCTTC; CDR3 protein: CAISEVTANYGYTF
clone size: once; J gene: TRBJ2-5; D gene: TRBD2; V gene: TRBV5-3; CDR3 DNA: TGTGCCAGAAGCTGGCGGGGGACTTTAGAGACCCAGTACTTC; CDR3 protein: CARSWRGTLETQYF
clone size: -; J gene: TRBJ2-2; D gene: -; V gene: TRBV7-6; CDR3 DNA: TGTGCCAGCAGCTTAGGGAGCTACACCGGGGAGCTGTTTTTT; CDR3 protein: CASSLGSYTGELFF
clone size: once; J gene: TRBJ2-2; D gene: TRBD1; V gene: TRBV7-2; CDR3 DNA: TGTGCCAGCAGCCCCCCGGGACAGGGTCGAACCGGGGAGCTGTTTTTT; CDR3 protein: CASSPPGQGRTGELFF